A single sample is the source of the 12 T cell receptor beta chains below, sequenced in a study of regulatory T cells in long-lasting Graves disease. Documented time point: persistent/refractory GD, antithyroid drugs over 5 years with positive TRAb. PBMCs provided the RNA from which the TCR library was made. iRepertoire HTBI primers and Arm-PCR of CDR3 regions built TCR beta libraries. TCRdb reprocessed the multiplex PCR reads with MiXCR, giving one entry per CDR3 protein. The sample records about 470,000 distinct CDR3 sequences, about 22% being singletons. Sequences were derived from peripheral blood mononuclear cells (PBMCs), sampled when the disease was refractory, from a patient treated with antithyroid drugs. All receptors derive from a female donor with Graves disease.

This clonotype occurred a few times. The genes are TRBV6-2 or TRBV6-3 and TRBJ1-5; TRBD1 matches at 8 bases. The V gene's germline CDR1 is MNHEY and CDR2 SVGEGT. V was clipped by 6 bases and J by 1 base; unmatched bases: 8. The CDR3 extends over 16 amino acids. CDR3 in amino acids: CASSFGQGGSNQPQHF. CDR3 coding DNA: TGTGCCAGCAGCTTCGGACAGGGAGGAAGCAATCAGCCCCAGCATTTT.

V usage is TRBV19 and J usage is TRBJ2-2, with a weak D call TRBD1 (6 bases). Germline V gene sequence: CDR1 LNHDA, CDR2 SQIVND (reference sequence). The CDR3 length is 15 residues. V was cut by 6 bases and J by 0 bases, with 11 bases left in between. The CDR3 DNA reads TGTGCCAGTAGGGTGGGACAAGCGAACACCGGGGAGCTGTTTTTT. Amino acids: CASRVGQANTGELFF.

This clonotype was counted many times. The chain is built from TRBV28 and TRBJ1-1; weak D call: TRBD1 (5 bases). This CDR3 comprises 15 residues. The germline V and J ends were trimmed by 3 bases and 2 bases, with 13 bases remaining between them. The germline V gene has CDR1 MDHEN and CDR2 SYDVKM. The CDR3 loop reads CASSFLRGTNTEAFF. CDR3 sequence (DNA): TGTGCCAGCAGTTTTCTTAGGGGTACAAACACTGAAGCTTTCTTT. Full variable domain (outside the CDR3, taken from reference TRBV28 and TRBJ1-1): DVKVTQSSRYLVKRTGEKVFLECVQDMDHENMFWYRQDPGLGLRLIYFSYDVKMKEKGDIPEGYSVSREKKERFSLILESASTNQTSMYLCASSFLRGTNTEAFFGQGTRLTVV.

This clonotype appeared many times. The rearrangement uses TRBV15 and TRBJ2-4; 11 bases agree with TRBD2. V was clipped by 4 bases and J by 11 bases; unmatched bases: 4. CDR3 length equals 13 residues. CDR1 is LNHNV and CDR2 is YYDKDF in the germline V gene (reference sequence). The CDR3 spells CATSIAGGRVQYF. CDR3 sequence (DNA): TGTGCCACCAGCATAGCGGGAGGGAGGGTTCAGTACTTC. The full variable domain, completed using reference TRBV15 and TRBJ2-4, is DAMVIQNPRYQVTQFGKPVTLSCSQTLNHNVMYWYQQKSSQAPKLLFHYYDKDFNNEADTPDNFQSRRPNTSFCFLDIRSPGLGDTAMYLCATSIAGGRVQYFGAGTRLSVL.

This clonotype appeared a few times. The CDR3, as DNA: TGCAGCGTTGGGGACGGAACTAACTATGGCTACACCTTC. Amino acids: CSVGDGTNYGYTF. The chain links TRBV29-1 to TRBJ1-2; D is possibly TRBD1 (5 bases). The CDR3 extends over 13 amino acids. V was cut by 4 bases and J by 0 bases, with 9 bases left in between. Germline V gene sequence: CDR1 SQVTM, CDR2 ANQGSEA.

This chain joins TRBV6-2 or TRBV6-3 and TRBJ1-5; 10 bases line up with TRBD1. Germline V gives CDR1 MNHEY, CDR2 SVGEGT. The trim removed 3 bases at V and 7 bases at J, leaving 3 bases unmatched. The CDR3 totals 14 residues. CDR3 nucleotides: TGTGCCAGCAGTTATGGGACAGGGGTGCAGCCCCAGCATTTT. It yields the protein CASSYGTGVQPQHF.

This chain connects TRBV6-2 or TRBV6-3 to TRBJ2-7; possible D gene TRBD2, 5 bases. This CDR3 contains 14 residues. Deletions cut 1 base from V and 7 bases from J, with 14 bases between. The germline V gene has CDR1 MNHEY and CDR2 SVGEGT. The CDR3 DNA is TGTGCCAGCAGTTACTTGGCTGGGTCGGGGGAGCAGTACTTC. Translation: CASSYLAGSGEQYF.

This clonotype was observed at least ten times. The chain has TRBV6-5 and TRBJ1-5; D call uncertain. The CDR3 extends over 13 amino acids. Germline CDR1 and CDR2: MNHEY and SVGAGI. Trimming removed 2 bases from V and 3 bases from J, with 5 bases in between. The CDR3: CASSYGDNQPQHF. DNA of the CDR3: TGTGCCAGCAGTTACGGGGACAATCAGCCCCAGCATTTT.

This clonotype showed up many times. This chain joins TRBV10-3 and TRBJ1-5, with 7 bases identical to TRBD1. The V and J ends lost 0 bases and 1 base, in that order; junction bases with no gene match: 6. This CDR3 contains 17 residues. The germline V gene encodes CDR1 ENHRY and CDR2 SYGVKD. The CDR3 DNA follows: TGTGCCATCAGTGAGTCGGAGGGGGCAGGCAGCAATCAGCCCCAGCATTTT. Translating it yields CAISESEGAGSNQPQHF.

This clonotype was seen many times. V gene TRBV28 combines with J gene TRBJ1-5, with 7 bases aligning to TRBD1. V lost 5 bases and J lost 6; bases outside the gene matches: 7. The CDR3 contains 14 residues. CDR1 and CDR2 (germline): MDHEN, SYDVKM. This CDR3 reads CASSGTAFIQPQHF. DNA of the CDR3: TGTGCCAGCAGTGGGACAGCCTTTATTCAGCCCCAGCATTTT.

This clonotype was seen many times. J is TRBJ2-5 and V is TRBV24-1, with 7 positions matching TRBD2. Germline-derived CDR1 and CDR2 are KGHDR and SFDVKD. The CDR3 extends over 15 amino acids. V lost 1 base and J lost 4; bases outside the gene matches: 5. The CDR3 DNA reads TGTGCCACCAGTGATTTAGCCGGGGGGAGAGAGACCCAGTACTTC. Its protein is CATSDLAGGRETQYF.

The table lists this clonotype with a few counts. This rearrangement joins TRBV7-2 to TRBJ2-4; tentatively, D is TRBD1 (6 bases). Trimming cost V 4 bases and J 8 bases, with 12 bases left between them. This CDR3 is built from 13 residues. Germline CDR1 is SGHTA and CDR2 is FQGNSA. This chain's CDR3 is CASSSYREHIQYF. DNA for the CDR3: TGTGCCAGCAGCTCATACAGGGAGCACATTCAGTACTTC. The complete variable domain, with remaining parts taken from reference TRBV7-2 and TRBJ2-4, reads GAGVSQSPSNKVTEKGKDVELRCDPISGHTALYWYRQSLGQGLEFLIYFQGNSAPDKSGLPSDRFSAERTGGSVSTLTIQRTQQEDSAVYLCASSSYREHIQYFGAGTRLSVL.